This TCR beta chain was recorded in a study of T cells in Graves' hyperthyroidism and ophthalmopathy. General study findings and limits: For ophthalmopathy, model prediction preceded onset by a median 6.5 months.

This clonotype has a count of ten or more. The target antigen is unknown. This sample holds PBMCs from about 9.3 ml fresh peripheral blood. Amplified TCR beta CDR3 regions came from RNA transcripts. A first-round RT-PCR of the TCR CDR3 used the HTBI primer set. TCRdb redid the calling of the multiplex PCR reads with MiXCR, one entry per CDR3 protein. This table holds approximately 590,000 distinct CDR3 sequences, less than 20% found once. Germline CDR1 is SGHNT and CDR2 is YENEEA. V was shortened by 3 bases and J by 5 bases, with 10 bases between the two germline ends. This CDR3 is 14 amino acids long. The rearrangement uses TRBV11-3 and TRBJ2-2; no clear D. The receptor was isolated from a woman aged 25 to 45 with Graves' hyperthyroidism. What was sequenced was blood. The CDR3 protein is CASSLSRSTGELFF. CDR3 DNA sequence: TGTGCCAGCAGCTTGTCCAGGTCAACCGGGGAGCTGTTTTTT.